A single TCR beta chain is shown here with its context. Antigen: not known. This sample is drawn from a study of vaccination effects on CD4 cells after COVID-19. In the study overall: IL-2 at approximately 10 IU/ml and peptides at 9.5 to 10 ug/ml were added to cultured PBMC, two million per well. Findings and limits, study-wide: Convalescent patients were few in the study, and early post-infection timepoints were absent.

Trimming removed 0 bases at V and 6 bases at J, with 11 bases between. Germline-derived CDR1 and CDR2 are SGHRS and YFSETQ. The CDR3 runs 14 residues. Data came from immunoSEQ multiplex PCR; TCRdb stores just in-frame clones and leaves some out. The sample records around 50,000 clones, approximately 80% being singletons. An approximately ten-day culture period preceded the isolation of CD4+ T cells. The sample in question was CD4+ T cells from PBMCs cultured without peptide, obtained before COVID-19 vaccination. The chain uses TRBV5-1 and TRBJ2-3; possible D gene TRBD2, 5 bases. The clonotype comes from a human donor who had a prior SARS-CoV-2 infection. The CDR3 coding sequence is TGCGCCAGCAGCTTGGGGAGGCTTGACGATACGCAGTATTTT. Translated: CASSLGRLDDTQYF.